Below are 25 T cell receptor beta chains sequenced from a single sample in a study of T cells in Graves' hyperthyroidism and ophthalmopathy. TCR beta CDR3 region amplification was performed from RNA transcripts. HTBI primers were the set used in a first-round RT-PCR of the TCR CDR3. Each CDR3 protein gets one entry after TCRdb re-called the multiplex PCR reads with MiXCR. The data hold under 300,000 distinct CDR3 sequences, with around 25% observed a single time. The sample was blood. These receptors all come from a man aged 35 to 55 with Graves' hyperthyroidism that later progressed to Graves' ophthalmopathy.

The chain joins TRBV5-1 to TRBJ1-1; D is possibly TRBD1 (6 bases). The CDR3 extends over 12 amino acids. CDR1 and CDR2 from the germline V gene are SGHRS and YFSETQ. V was cut by 2 bases and J by 8 bases, with 10 bases left in between. The CDR3 bases are TGCGCCAGCAGCTTTACTACAGGGGAAGCTTTCTTT. Amino acids: CASSFTTGEAFF.

J is TRBJ1-5 and V is TRBV27; D is unresolved. This CDR3 region has 15 residues. Deletions cut 5 bases from V and 3 bases from J, with 14 bases between. Germline lookup yields CDR1 MNHEY and CDR2 SMNVEV (reference sequence). The CDR3 nucleotides are TGTGCCAGCAGTCACTTCGGAGGGCTCAATCAGCCCCAGCATTTT. Residues: CASSHFGGLNQPQHF.

This clonotype was seen many times. This chain joins TRBV20-1 and TRBJ2-2; no firm D call. This CDR3 region has 16 residues. The germline V and J ends were trimmed by 0 bases and 7 bases, with 18 bases remaining between them. Germline CDR1 reads DFQATT; CDR2 reads SNEGSKA (reference sequence). CDR3 sequence (DNA): TGCAGTGCTAGAGATTCGGCCAGCCATCTGGGCGGGGAGCTGTTTTTT. This encodes CSARDSASHLGGELFF.

This clonotype has a count of ten or more. This chain connects TRBV12-3 or TRBV12-4 to TRBJ1-1; weak D call: TRBD1 (6 bases). V lost 6 bases to trimming and J lost 0 bases, with 14 bases between them. This CDR3 has 15 residues. This CDR3 is CASSLIQGLNTEAFF. The CDR3 DNA follows: TGTGCCAGCAGCCTAATACAGGGACTGAACACTGAAGCTTTCTTT.

This clonotype was counted ten times or more. A read error may explain this, as a much larger clone is one base away. The CDR3 here is CASSLRGGHTYEQYF. Here the CDR3 DNA reads TGTGCCAGCAGTTTACGGGGGGGGCATACCTACGAGCAGTACTTC. The chain combines TRBV12-3 or TRBV12-4 with TRBJ2-7; 8 nucleotides match TRBD2. The CDR3 runs 15 residues. The ends lost 2 bases at V and 2 bases at J; junction bases unmatched: 5.

This clonotype was counted many times. This chain uses TRBV25-1 with TRBJ2-7, with no clear D. The CDR3 has 14 amino acids. Germline-derived CDR1 and CDR2 are MGHDK and SYGVNS. Trimming took off 3 bases at V and 0 bases at J, with 9 bases between the two ends. As DNA, the CDR3 is TGTGCCAGCAGTGAGCAGCACAGCTCCTACGAGCAGTACTTC. Translation gives CASSEQHSSYEQYF.

The table lists this clonotype with a few counts. V gene TRBV12-3 or TRBV12-4 combines with J gene TRBJ1-2; D is uncertain. The CDR3 has 13 amino acids. The V and J ends lost 6 bases and 4 bases respectively, with 12 bases between them. The CDR3 nucleotides are TGTGCCAGCAGCGTCGGTACGGCCTATGGCTACACCTTC. Protein product: CASSVGTAYGYTF.

This clonotype was detected many times. The chain carries TRBV20-1 and TRBJ2-7; TRBD1 aligns across 7 bases. Unmatched junction bases numbered 5, after V lost 7 bases and J lost 2 bases. The CDR3 contains 12 residues. CDR1 DFQATT and CDR2 SNEGSKA come from the germline V gene (reference sequence). CDR3 protein: CSVLQGAYEQYF. The CDR3 coding sequence is TGCAGTGTCCTTCAGGGGGCCTACGAGCAGTACTTC.

The J gene is TRBJ1-1, the V gene TRBV6-2 or TRBV6-3, with 12 bases that match TRBD1. The J segment lost 0 bases and the V segment lost 5 bases, leaving 4 bases of the junction unmatched. In germline, CDR1 is MNHEY, CDR2 SVGEGT. This CDR3 is 16 amino acids long. CDR3 DNA sequence: TGTGCCAGCAGTAAGGGGACAGGGGGCATGAACACTGAAGCTTTCTTT. It is translated as CASSKGTGGMNTEAFF.

This clonotype was observed many times. The V call is TRBV4-1, the J call TRBJ1-5; D may be TRBD1 (5 bases). Germline CDR1 and CDR2: MGHRA and YSYEKL. V lost 0 bases to trimming and J lost 4 bases, with 7 bases between them. The CDR3 is 14 residues long. The CDR3 is CASSQERTNQPQHF. As DNA, the CDR3 is TGCGCCAGCAGCCAAGAAAGGACAAATCAGCCCCAGCATTTT.

This clonotype was recorded at least ten times. V usage is TRBV30 and J usage is TRBJ1-6; 8 bases fit TRBD1. CDR3 length equals 13 residues. The V segment lost 0 bases and the J segment 9 bases; nucleotides outside the gene matches: 1. The V gene's germline CDR1 is GTSNPN and CDR2 SVGIG (reference sequence). The CDR3 spells CAWSVDRGSPLHF. CDR3 sequence (DNA): TGTGCCTGGAGTGTAGACAGGGGTTCACCCCTCCACTTT.

This sequence joins TRBV18 and TRBJ2-7; TRBD2 aligns across 12 bases. From germline, CDR1 is KGHSH and CDR2 LQKENI. This CDR3 contains 19 residues. The V gene end was trimmed by 4 bases and the J gene end by 2 bases; junction bases not matched to a gene: 15. The CDR3 here is CASSRPRGTSGPLTYEQYF. The CDR3 coding sequence is TGTGCCAGCTCACGACCGCGCGGGACTAGCGGGCCCCTCACCTACGAGCAGTACTTC. The full variable domain, with the rest looked up from reference TRBV18 and TRBJ2-7, is NAGVMQNPRHLVRRRGQEARLRCSPMKGHSHVYWYRQLPEEGLKFMVYLQKENIIDESGMPKERFSAEFPKEGPSILRIQQVVRGDSAAYFCASSRPRGTSGPLTYEQYFGPGTRLTVT.

The chain employs TRBV24-1 and TRBJ2-1; TRBD2 matches 7 bases. The junction had 11 bases not matched to a gene; V was cut back by 4 bases and J by 12 bases. The CDR3 runs to 14 residues. The V gene's germline CDR1 is KGHDR and CDR2 SFDVKD. This CDR3 is CATSDGDYRSRQFF. In nucleotides, the CDR3 is TGTGCCACCAGTGACGGGGACTACCGCTCTAGGCAGTTCTTC.

Ten or more counts support this clonotype. This chain links TRBV10-3 with TRBJ1-5; TRBD1 might be the D (6 bases). CDR1 is ENHRY and CDR2 is SYGVKD in the germline V gene. This CDR3 spans 15 amino acids. Trimming shortened V by 4 bases and J by 2 bases, and 12 bases separated the two germline ends. The CDR3 sequence: CAISAEGGRNQPQHF. The CDR3, as DNA: TGTGCCATCAGTGCCGAGGGGGGTCGCAATCAGCCCCAGCATTTT.

The chain employs TRBV5-1 and TRBJ2-2, with D hard to call. Germline-derived CDR1 and CDR2 are SGHRS and YFSETQ. This CDR3 comprises 15 residues. The ends were cut back, 0 bases at V and 5 bases at J, with 11 bases in the middle. In DNA form, the CDR3 reads TGCGCCAGCAGCTTGGGGCTGGTTTTAACCGGGGAGCTGTTTTTT. Protein: CASSLGLVLTGELFF.

This clonotype showed up many times. This chain connects TRBV7-8 to TRBJ1-1; D remains ambiguous. V lost 0 bases, J lost 1 base, and 6 bases lay in between. CDR3 length: 14 amino acids. In germline, CDR1 is SGHVS, CDR2 FQNEAQ. CDR3 in DNA: TGTGCCAGCAGCTTAGCCAGCTCGAACACTGAAGCTTTCTTT. Protein product: CASSLASSNTEAFF.

This clonotype was detected many times. The chain is built from TRBV24-1 and TRBJ1-5; perhaps TRBD1 as D (6 bases). This CDR3 is 15 amino acids long. V was cut by 4 bases and J by 2 bases, with 11 bases left in between. The germline CDR1 and CDR2 sequences are KGHDR and SFDVKD. CDR3 sequence (DNA): TGTGCCACCAGTGAGGGGGGGGGCCGCAATCAGCCCCAGCATTTT. Its translation: CATSEGGGRNQPQHF.

This sequence joins TRBV4-2 and TRBJ2-5; perhaps D is TRBD1 or TRBD2 (6 bases each). The CDR3 spans 15 residues. CDR1 and CDR2 (germline): LGHNA, YNFKEQ. The V end was cut by 0 bases, the J end by 4 bases, with 12 bases between. The DNA for the CDR3 is TGTGCCAGCAGCCAAGATCGGGGGCTGGGAGAGACCCAGTACTTC. The encoded protein is CASSQDRGLGETQYF.

The chain links TRBV5-1 to TRBJ2-7; D is tentatively TRBD1 or TRBD2 (5 bases each). V lost 3 bases and J 3 bases, leaving 7 bases between the germline ends. The CDR3 sequence is 12 residues long. Germline values: CDR1 SGHRS, CDR2 YFSETQ. In nucleotides, the CDR3 is TGCGCCAGCAGCTGGGGGAACTACGAGCAGTACTTC. Translation gives CASSWGNYEQYF.

In its sample, this clonotype was seen many times. This sequence joins TRBV20-1 and TRBJ2-5, with D perhaps assigned TRBD1 or TRBD2 (5 bases each). The CDR3 loop spans 15 amino acids. Germline CDR1 and CDR2: DFQATT and SNEGSKA (reference sequence). The CDR3 DNA is TGCAGCGCGACGATCCCGACCGGGACCCAAGAGACCCAGTACTTC. Translation gives CSATIPTGTQETQYF.

This clonotype was counted many times. This rearrangement joins TRBV7-8 to TRBJ2-5; no clear D. The CDR3 has 16 residues. Germline V gene sequence: CDR1 SGHVS, CDR2 FQNEAQ. Trimming removed 1 base from V and 7 bases from J, with 19 bases in between. CDR3 sequence (DNA): TGTGCCAGCAGCTTAGGGCGCGCTCGGGCCGGGCCGACCCAGTACTTC. Translation: CASSLGRARAGPTQYF.

The V and J genes are TRBV2 and TRBJ2-7; 9 positions agree with TRBD1. CDR3 length: 13 amino acids. The germline V gene has CDR1 SNHLY and CDR2 FYNNEI. The trim removed 2 bases at V and 6 bases at J, leaving 2 bases unmatched. The CDR3 DNA follows: TGTGCCAGCAGTGAATTGGGACAGGGCGAGCAGTACTTC. It is translated as CASSELGQGEQYF.

This chain uses TRBV2 with TRBJ1-1, with D unresolved. From germline, CDR1 is SNHLY and CDR2 FYNNEI. The V end was cut by 4 bases, the J end by 7 bases, with 10 bases between. The CDR3 length is 12 residues. CDR3 DNA sequence: TGTGCCAGCAGTGGGGTAGGGCTTGAAGCTTTCTTT. Encoded protein: CASSGVGLEAFF.

The chain uses TRBV28 and TRBJ2-5; D gene ambiguous. Trimming removed 7 bases from V and 4 bases from J, with 7 bases in between. Germline CDR1 and CDR2: MDHEN and SYDVKM. The CDR3 extends over 11 amino acids. The CDR3 loop is CASTDLETQYF. CDR3 in DNA: TGTGCCAGCACCGACTTAGAGACCCAGTACTTC.

This clonotype was counted many times. The rearrangement uses TRBV5-5 and TRBJ1-5, with a possible D match to TRBD1 (6 bases). Trimming cost V 4 bases and J 3 bases, with 14 bases left between them. CDR3 length: 15 residues. Germline loops: CDR1 SGHKS, CDR2 YYEKEE (reference sequence). The CDR3 here is CASSRDRTVNQPQHF. For the CDR3, the DNA is TGTGCCAGCAGCCGTGACAGGACGGTCAATCAGCCCCAGCATTTT.